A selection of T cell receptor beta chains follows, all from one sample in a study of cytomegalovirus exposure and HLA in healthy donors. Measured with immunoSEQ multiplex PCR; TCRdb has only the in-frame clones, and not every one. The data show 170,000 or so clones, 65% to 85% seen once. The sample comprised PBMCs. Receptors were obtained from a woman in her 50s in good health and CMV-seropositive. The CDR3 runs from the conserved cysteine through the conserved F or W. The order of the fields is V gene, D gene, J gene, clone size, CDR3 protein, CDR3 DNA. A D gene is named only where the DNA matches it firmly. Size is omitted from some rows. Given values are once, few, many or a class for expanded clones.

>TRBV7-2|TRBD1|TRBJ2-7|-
CASSRRDRGFREQYF
TGTGCCAGCAGCCGTCGGGACAGGGGGTTCCGCGAGCAGTACTTC
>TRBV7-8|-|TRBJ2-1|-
CASSLRPTSWAQFF
TGTGCCAGCAGCTTACGGCCAACTTCGTGGGCGCAGTTCTTC
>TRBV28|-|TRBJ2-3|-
CASSHLTQGRTDTQYF
TGTGCCAGCAGTCACCTAACTCAGGGGCGTACAGATACGCAGTATTTT
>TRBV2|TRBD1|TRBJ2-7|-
CASNGQGYEQYF
TGTGCCAGCAACGGACAGGGATACGAGCAGTACTTC
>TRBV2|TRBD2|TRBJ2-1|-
CASSWTSGGVNEQFF
TGTGCCAGCAGTTGGACTAGCGGGGGGGTCAATGAGCAGTTCTTC
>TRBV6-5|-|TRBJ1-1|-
CASSRNRVGSEAFF
TGTGCCAGCAGCCGCAACAGGGTTGGCTCTGAAGCTTTCTTT
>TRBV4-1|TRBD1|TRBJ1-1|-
CASSPGQGRLDTEAFF
TGCGCCAGCAGCCCCGGACAGGGGAGGTTGGACACTGAAGCTTTCTTT
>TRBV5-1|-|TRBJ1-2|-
CASSFLQGRGAGYTF
TGCGCCAGCAGCTTTCTTCAGGGGAGGGGTGCGGGCTACACCTTC
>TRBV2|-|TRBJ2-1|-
CASFKAADNEQFF
TGTGCCAGTTTCAAAGCGGCGGACAATGAGCAGTTCTTC
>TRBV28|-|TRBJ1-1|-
CASTLGGHHTEAFF
TGTGCCAGCACCTTGGGGGGGCATCACACTGAAGCTTTCTTT
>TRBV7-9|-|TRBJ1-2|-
CASSPAGARITSYTF
TGTGCCAGCAGCCCGGCAGGGGCCAGGATAACCAGCTACACCTTC
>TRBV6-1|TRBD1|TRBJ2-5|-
CASRETGRETQYF
TGTGCCAGCAGGGAGACAGGGCGAGAGACCCAGTACTTC
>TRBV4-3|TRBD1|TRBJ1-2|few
CASSQEGTGGGYTF
TGCGCCAGCAGCCAAGAGGGGACAGGTGGTGGCTACACCTTC
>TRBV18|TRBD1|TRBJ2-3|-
CASSYRTGGDTQYF
TGTGCCAGCTCCTACAGGACAGGAGGAGATACGCAGTATTTT
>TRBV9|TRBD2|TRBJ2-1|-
CASSVARAGGNNEQFF
TGTGCCAGCAGCGTAGCTCGAGCGGGAGGAAATAATGAGCAGTTCTTC
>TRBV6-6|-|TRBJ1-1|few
CASSYSHAVAEAFF
TGTGCCAGCAGTTACTCGCACGCAGTTGCTGAAGCTTTCTTT
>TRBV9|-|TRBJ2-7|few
CASSGGLLSYEQYF
TGTGCCAGCAGCGGGGGACTTCTCTCCTACGAGCAGTACTTC
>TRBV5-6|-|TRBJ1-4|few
CASSLGWGENEKLFF
TGTGCCAGCAGCTTGGGATGGGGGGAAAATGAAAAACTGTTTTTT
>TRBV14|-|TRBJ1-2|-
CASSQGAAEGRIYGYTF
TGTGCCAGCAGCCAAGGGGCGGCGGAGGGGAGGATCTATGGCTACACCTTC
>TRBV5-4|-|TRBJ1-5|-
CASSLDSGQPQHF
TGTGCCAGCAGCTTGGATAGTGGTCAGCCCCAGCATTTT
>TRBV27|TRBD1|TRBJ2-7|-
CASSLQYRGSYEQYF
TGTGCCAGCAGTTTGCAATACAGGGGCTCCTACGAGCAGTACTTC
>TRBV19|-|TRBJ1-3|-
CASSGGLSGNTIYF
TGTGCCAGTAGTGGCGGCCTGTCTGGAAACACCATATATTTT
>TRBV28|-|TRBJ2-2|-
CASSGDKGENTGELFF
TGTGCCAGCAGTGGGGACAAGGGAGAGAACACCGGGGAGCTGTTTTTT
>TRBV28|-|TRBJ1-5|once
CASSLGGGWGPQHF
TGTGCCAGCAGTCTGGGAGGGGGATGGGGACCCCAGCATTTT
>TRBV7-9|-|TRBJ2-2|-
CASSADSNTGELFF
TGTGCCAGCAGCGCCGACTCGAACACCGGGGAGCTGTTTTTT
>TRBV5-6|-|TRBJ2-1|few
CASSAGGGEQFF
TGTGCCAGCAGCGCTGGAGGAGGGGAGCAGTTCTTC